Shown below are 15 T cell receptor beta chains from a single sample sequenced in a study of cytomegalovirus exposure and HLA in healthy donors. Primers: 60 Vbeta forward and 13 Jbeta reverse. The assay was immunoSEQ multiplex PCR, and TCRdb's table has in-frame clones only and misses some. Altogether some 180,000 clones are present, 73% being singletons, with the ten largest covering around 5%. The sample consisted of PBMCs. These receptors were taken from a woman aged 18-29 years in good health and CMV-seropositive.

The chain joins TRBV7-2 to TRBJ2-3; the D gene is possibly TRBD2 (6 bases). This CDR3 has 15 amino acids. Per germline, CDR1 SGHTA and CDR2 FQGNSA. Trimming shortened V by 5 bases and J by 0 bases, and 12 bases separated the two germline ends. CDR3 DNA sequence: TGTGCCAGCAGCCCGCAGGGAGGAAGCACAGATACGCAGTATTTT. This translates into CASSPQGGSTDTQYF.

The gene calls are TRBV6-1 and TRBJ1-1; 7 nucleotides match TRBD1. Germline CDR1 MNHNS, CDR2 SASEGT. The CDR3 is 15 residues long. The V segment lost 4 bases and the J segment 0 bases; nucleotides outside the gene matches: 5. The CDR3: CASSGQGLMNTEAFF. Here the CDR3 DNA reads TGTGCCAGCAGTGGACAGGGCCTTATGAACACTGAAGCTTTCTTT.

The sample holds a few counts of this clone. CDR3 region: CASSLALNTEAFF. DNA for the CDR3: TGTGCCAGCAGCTTGGCCTTGAACACTGAAGCTTTCTTT. The chain employs TRBV5-8 and TRBJ1-1; no reliable D call. V gave up 0 bases and J gave up 0 bases, with 3 bases separating them. The CDR3 spans 13 residues. Germline lookup yields CDR1 SGHTS and CDR2 YDEGEE. Looking up the rest from reference TRBV5-8 and TRBJ1-1 gives the full variable domain: EAGVTQSPTHLIKTRGQQATLRCSPISGHTSVYWYQQALGLGLQFLLWYDEGEERNRGNFPPRFSGRQFPNYSSELNVNALELEDSALYLCASSLALNTEAFFGQGTRLTVV.

This clone was counted a few times. The chain has TRBV5-1 and TRBJ2-3, with 8 positions matching TRBD2. Germline assignment: CDR1 SGHRS and CDR2 YFSETQ. The CDR3 loop spans 16 amino acids. After removal of 4 bases from V and 4 bases from J, the junction contained 11 bases not matched to a gene. CDR3 loop: CASSHSRGAGADTQYF. In DNA, the CDR3 is TGCGCCAGCAGCCACTCGCGGGGGGCCGGGGCAGATACGCAGTATTTT.

This sequence joins TRBV19 and TRBJ1-2; 7 nucleotides line up with TRBD1. After removal of 8 bases from V and 8 bases from J, the junction contained 11 bases not matched to a gene. Germline-derived CDR1 and CDR2 are LNHDA and SQIVND (reference sequence). This CDR3 contains 13 residues. CDR3 in amino acids: CASHNSRTGGYTF. DNA for the CDR3: TGTGCCAGTCATAACTCCCGGACAGGCGGCTACACCTTC.

V gene TRBV28 combines with J gene TRBJ1-5, with 8 nucleotides matching TRBD1. V lost 5 bases and J lost 7; bases outside the gene matches: 10. CDR3 size: 15 residues. Germline CDR1 reads MDHEN; CDR2 reads SYDVKM. The CDR3 sequence is CASSAPDRVDQPQHF. The CDR3 DNA is TGTGCCAGCAGTGCACCGGACAGGGTGGACCAGCCCCAGCATTTT.

With respect to this clone: This same CDR3 is encoded by further DNA sequences in the sample. DNA of the CDR3: TGCGCCAGCAGCCAAGTGTTCACGGAGGGGAACATTCAGTACTTC. Protein: CASSQVFTEGNIQYF. The chain links TRBV4-1 to TRBJ2-4; tentatively, D is TRBD2 (6 bases). Trimming cost V 1 base and J 7 bases, with 14 bases left between them. This CDR3 region has 15 residues. Germline assignment: CDR1 MGHRA and CDR2 YSYEKL.

This clone has a handful of counts. The chain is built from TRBV27 and TRBJ2-7; 9 bases are shared with TRBD1. Trimming took 4 bases from V and 1 from J; bases not matched to a gene: 14. The germline CDR1 and CDR2 sequences are MNHEY and SMNVEV (reference sequence). CDR3 size: 18 residues. The CDR3, as DNA: TGTGCCAGCAGTTCCCTCATAAACAGGGGGCGAAGGTCCTACGAGCAGTACTTC. As protein: CASSSLINRGRRSYEQYF.

The chain combines TRBV7-9 with TRBJ2-2; TRBD2 matches at 9 bases. The germline CDR1 and CDR2 sequences are SEHNR and FQNEAQ (reference sequence). Trimming at V came to 4 bases and at J to 5 bases, leaving 11 bases not matched to a gene. This CDR3 region has 17 residues. This chain's CDR3 is CASSSPIVSGGTGELFF. CDR3 nucleotide sequence: TGTGCCAGCAGCTCCCCTATCGTGAGCGGGGGGACCGGGGAGCTGTTTTTT.

The chain links TRBV4-2 to TRBJ2-7, with TRBD1 as a possible D gene (5 bases). CDR1 LGHNA and CDR2 YNFKEQ come from the germline V gene. V lost 4 bases to trimming and J lost 0 bases, with 10 bases between them. The CDR3 is 14 amino acids. The DNA of the CDR3 is TGTGCCAGCAGCCGAGACAGAAGCTCCTACGAGCAGTACTTC. Protein product: CASSRDRSSYEQYF.

This clone was seen a few times. The V call is TRBV7-2, the J call TRBJ2-3; tentative D call: TRBD1 (6 bases). Germline V lookup: CDR1 SGHTA, CDR2 FQGNSA. This CDR3 contains 13 residues. V lost 7 bases to trimming and J lost 6 bases, with 14 bases between them. The CDR3 loop reads CASTVGGGDTQYF. In DNA, the CDR3 is TGTGCCAGCACCGTAGGGGGTGGGGATACGCAGTATTTT. The variable domain in full, completed from reference TRBV7-2 and TRBJ2-3, reads GAGVSQSPSNKVTEKGKDVELRCDPISGHTALYWYRQSLGQGLEFLIYFQGNSAPDKSGLPSDRFSAERTGGSVSTLTIQRTQQEDSAVYLCASTVGGGDTQYFGPGTRLTVL.

The V call is TRBV19, the J call TRBJ1-1; D possibly corresponds to TRBD1 (5 bases). The V end lost 9 bases, the J end lost 1 base, and 27 bases lay between the germline ends. This CDR3 has 18 amino acids. Germline lookup yields CDR1 LNHDA and CDR2 SQIVND (reference sequence). CDR3 in DNA: TGTGCCAGCAGGATTCAGGGTTCTTCGCCCATTTGGAACACTGAAGCTTTCTTT. Translation: CASRIQGSSPIWNTEAFF. Full variable domain (remainder filled in from reference TRBV19 and TRBJ1-1): DGGITQSPKYLFRKEGQNVTLSCEQNLNHDAMYWYRQDPGQGLRLIYYSQIVNDFQKGDIAEGYSVSREKKESFPLTVTSAQKNPTAFYLCASRIQGSSPIWNTEAFFGQGTRLTVV.

Points on this clone: Other DNA sequences within the sample encode an identical CDR3. The chain is built from TRBV4-3 and TRBJ2-7; TRBD1 matches at 7 bases. Germline-derived CDR1 and CDR2 are LGHNA and YSLEER. This CDR3 region has 15 residues. V trimming: 0 bases; J trimming: 4 bases; junction bases outside the gene matches: 6. The CDR3 nucleotides read TGCGCCAGCAGCCAAGATCGGGGACAGTTTTACGAGCAGTACTTC. It encodes CASSQDRGQFYEQYF.

This clone has a handful of counts. The chain employs TRBV4-3 and TRBJ2-1, with D maybe TRBD1 (6 bases). The germline V gene encodes CDR1 LGHNA and CDR2 YSLEER. V was trimmed by 0 bases and J by 14 bases, leaving 20 bases between them. The CDR3 is made up of 15 amino acids. The CDR3 loop is CASSQDSSKVGTKFF. The CDR3 DNA is TGCGCCAGCAGCCAAGACAGTTCAAAGGTCGGGACAAAGTTCTTC.

The chain is built from TRBV7-6 and TRBJ2-5; a weak D match, TRBD1 (5 bases). Germline V gene lookup returns CDR1 SGHVS and CDR2 FNYEAQ. The CDR3 extends over 15 amino acids. Deletions cut 5 bases from V and 3 bases from J, with 16 bases between. The CDR3 protein is CASSGHSGLKETQYF. The CDR3 DNA follows: TGTGCCAGCAGCGGACACTCCGGCCTAAAAGAGACCCAGTACTTC.